The 20 T cell receptor beta chains reported below all come from one sample, sequenced in a study of PD-1 blockade in classical Hodgkin lymphoma. Patients all relapsed after autologous stem cell transplantation, and there was variation in brentuximab vedotin exposure. Clones were sequenced by immunoSEQ multiplex PCR, and TCRdb holds only the in-frame ones, with some missing. The table has some 21,000 clones, around 70% seen once. The material was peripheral blood mononuclear cells (PBMCs), obtained at baseline. The receptor set was obtained from a human donor with classical Hodgkin lymphoma.

The chain recombines TRBV2 with TRBJ2-7; TRBD2 matches 13 bases. The J segment lost 1 base and the V segment lost 7 bases, leaving 1 base of the junction unmatched. The CDR3 has 14 residues. CDR1 and CDR2 (germline): SNHLY, FYNNEI. The CDR3 DNA sequence: TGTGCCAGCAAACTAGCGGGAGGGTCCTACGAGCAGTACTTC. Its translation: CASKLAGGSYEQYF. The full variable domain, rest sourced from reference TRBV2 and TRBJ2-7, is EPEVTQTPSHQVTQMGQEVILRCVPISNHLYFYWYRQILGQKVEFLVSFYNNEISEKSEIFDDQFSVERPDGSNFTLKIRSTKLEDSAMYFCASKLAGGSYEQYFGPGTRLTVT.

V usage is TRBV7-2 and J usage is TRBJ1-6, with 7 nucleotides matching TRBD1. V gave up 5 bases and J gave up 13 bases; unmatched junction bases: 14. This CDR3 is 15 amino acids long. The V gene's germline CDR1 is SGHTA and CDR2 FQGNSA. The DNA for the CDR3 is TGTGCCAGCAGCGACCGAGGGCAGGGGGGAGATCCCCTCCACTTT. It is translated as CASSDRGQGGDPLHF. Combining the CDR3 with reference TRBV7-2 and TRBJ1-6 gives the whole variable domain GAGVSQSPSNKVTEKGKDVELRCDPISGHTALYWYRQSLGQGLEFLIYFQGNSAPDKSGLPSDRFSAERTGGSVSTLTIQRTQQEDSAVYLCASSDRGQGGDPLHFGNGTRLTVT.

This clone was seen only once. This chain uses TRBV11-2 with TRBJ1-5; unclear D gene. Germline CDR1 and CDR2: SGHAT and FQNNGV. V lost 2 bases, J lost 4 bases, and 9 bases lay in between. The CDR3 contains 14 residues. In DNA, the CDR3 is TGTGCCAGCAGCTTAAGTTATGGGAATCAGCCCCAGCATTTT. This codes for CASSLSYGNQPQHF.

This chain uses TRBV30 with TRBJ2-1; 7 bases agree with TRBD2. J gave up 8 bases and V 3 bases, and 10 bases lay outside the gene matches. Germline V gives CDR1 GTSNPN, CDR2 SVGIG (reference sequence). This CDR3 is built from 14 residues. This CDR3 is CAWSTGGGFDEQFF. CDR3 in DNA: TGTGCCTGGAGCACGGGGGGAGGGTTCGATGAGCAGTTCTTC.

This rearrangement joins TRBV11-2 to TRBJ1-3, with 7 bases that match TRBD1. Trimming cost V 5 bases and J 0 bases; bases outside gene matches: 7. Germline assignment: CDR1 SGHAT and CDR2 FQNNGV. This CDR3 is 16 amino acids long. CDR3 nucleotides: TGTGCCAGCAGCCCCATGAGGACAGGCTCTGGAAACACCATATATTTT. Its protein product is CASSPMRTGSGNTIYF.

The chain couples TRBV7-2 to TRBJ1-2; D may be TRBD1 (6 bases). The V end lost 5 bases, the J end lost 3 bases, and 16 bases lay between the germline ends. The CDR3 contains 15 residues. CDR1 SGHTA and CDR2 FQGNSA come from the germline V gene. CDR3 sequence reads: CASSLEGGADYGYTF. The CDR3 region has the DNA TGTGCCAGCAGCCTGGAAGGGGGGGCAGACTATGGCTACACCTTC.

This clone occurred a few times. The chain couples TRBV14 to TRBJ2-7; 8 bases fit TRBD1. CDR1 SGHDN and CDR2 FVKESK come from the germline V gene. V shed 2 bases, J shed 0 bases, and the junction held 9 bases outside the gene matches. This CDR3 has 17 residues. This CDR3 is CASSQTYTGGSSYEQYF. The CDR3 region has the DNA TGTGCCAGCAGCCAAACATATACAGGGGGGTCCTCCTACGAGCAGTACTTC.

This clone has more than one count but fewer than ten. The chain is built from TRBV20-1 and TRBJ1-1; weak D call: TRBD1 (6 bases). There are 11 residues in the CDR3. Germline V lookup: CDR1 DFQATT, CDR2 SNEGSKA (reference sequence). Trimming shortened V by 6 bases and J by 6 bases, and 11 bases separated the two germline ends. In nucleotides, the CDR3 is TGCAGTGCGGGAGAGGGGGCTGAAGCTTTCTTT. Translating it yields CSAGEGAEAFF.

V gene TRBV5-6 combines with J gene TRBJ2-1, with D hard to call. Trimming left V 2 bases short and J 6 bases short, with 12 bases between. Germline V gene data show CDR1 as SGHDT and CDR2 as YYEEEE. This CDR3 region has 14 residues. The CDR3 bases are TGTGCCAGCAGCTTTTTTGGGCCGCTCAATGAGCAGTTCTTC. Protein product: CASSFFGPLNEQFF.

Only a few counts were recorded for this clone. The chain has TRBV6-6 and TRBJ1-1; perhaps TRBD1 as D (5 bases). Germline CDR1 reads MNHNY; CDR2 reads SVGAGI (reference sequence). The CDR3 extends over 12 amino acids. V was cut by 4 bases and J by 6 bases, with 9 bases left in between. Here the CDR3 reads CASSFWGAEAFF. Here the CDR3 DNA reads TGTGCCAGCAGTTTCTGGGGGGCTGAAGCTTTCTTT.

J is TRBJ1-1 and V is TRBV11-2, with 7 bases aligning to TRBD1. This CDR3 has 16 residues. Germline trimming cut 0 bases from V and 5 bases from J; bases unmatched to any gene: 9. The germline V gene encodes CDR1 SGHAT and CDR2 FQNNGV. CDR3 amino acids: CASSLDRTGRGTEAFF. CDR3 nucleotide sequence: TGTGCCAGCAGCTTAGATCGGACAGGCCGGGGGACTGAAGCTTTCTTT. Full variable domain (missing parts from reference TRBV11-2 and TRBJ1-1): EAGVAQSPRYKIIEKRQSVAFWCNPISGHATLYWYQQILGQGPKLLIQFQNNGVVDDSQLPKDRFSAERLKGVDSTLKIQPAKLEDSAVYLCASSLDRTGRGTEAFFGQGTRLTVV.

The chain is built from TRBV4-3 and TRBJ2-7; D ambiguous. Germline V CDR1 and CDR2: LGHNA, YSLEER. The CDR3 is 13 amino acids. Trimming shortened V by 1 base and J by 4 bases, and 8 bases separated the two germline ends. CDR3 in DNA: TGCGCCAGCAGCCAAGGAGGCAGGTACGAGCAGTACTTC. Translated, it gives CASSQGGRYEQYF.

V gene TRBV10-2 combines with J gene TRBJ1-4; the match to TRBD1 covers 7 bases. From germline, CDR1 is WSHSY and CDR2 SAAADI. V gave up 3 bases and J gave up 7 bases; unmatched junction bases: 11. The CDR3 has 16 residues. This chain's CDR3 is CASSDPSTGRSEKLFF. The CDR3, as DNA: TGCGCCAGCAGTGACCCTTCGACAGGGAGGTCTGAAAAACTGTTTTTT.

The gene calls are TRBV7-2 and TRBJ2-2; D tentatively fits TRBD1 or TRBD2 (5 bases each). The CDR3 is 12 residues long. Germline CDR1 is SGHTA and CDR2 is FQGNSA. V was trimmed by 1 base and J by 13 bases, leaving 10 bases between them. CDR3 sequence reads: CASSLDGAWLFF. In nucleotides, the CDR3 is TGTGCCAGCAGCTTAGACGGGGCTTGGCTGTTTTTT.

V and J are TRBV30 and TRBJ1-5; D not resolved. Germline CDR1 and CDR2: GTSNPN and SVGIG (reference sequence). CDR3 size: 14 residues. Trimming stripped 0 bases from V and 4 bases from J, with 10 bases between. CDR3 coding DNA: TGTGCCTGGAGTGTTGGAGGACTTAATCAGCCCCAGCATTTT. It specifies CAWSVGGLNQPQHF. The whole variable domain, remainder taken from reference TRBV30 and TRBJ1-5, is SQTIHQWPATLVQPVGSPLSLECTVEGTSNPNLYWYRQAAGRGLQLLFYSVGIGQISSEVPQNLSASRPQDRQFILSSKKLLLSDSGFYLCAWSVGGLNQPQHFGDGTRLSIL.

In DNA, the CDR3 is TGCAGTGGCGCGGTTAGGCGTGGCTACACCTTC. Amino acids: CSGAVRRGYTF. The rearrangement joins TRBV20-1 to TRBJ1-2, with D uncertain. CDR1 and CDR2 (germline): DFQATT, SNEGSKA (reference sequence). The V end was cut by 7 bases, the J end by 7 bases, with 13 bases between. This CDR3 comprises 11 residues.

This rearrangement joins TRBV7-2 to TRBJ1-3; D gene ambiguous. This CDR3 contains 15 residues. Between the trimmed V and J ends, which lost 7 bases and 1 base, there was a span of 14 bases. Germline values: CDR1 SGHTA, CDR2 FQGNSA. DNA for the CDR3: TGTGCCAGCAAAATAGGCAGCCCGTCTGGAAACACCATATATTTT. Protein sequence: CASKIGSPSGNTIYF.

This clone has only one observation. The chain uses TRBV10-3 and TRBJ1-5, with 7 positions matching TRBD1. The CDR3 spans 17 residues. The V and J ends lost 0 bases and 5 bases, in that order; junction bases with no gene match: 10. Germline V gene data show CDR1 as ENHRY and CDR2 as SYGVKD. The CDR3 is CAISESRQGQGDQPQHF. The DNA of the CDR3 is TGTGCCATCAGTGAGTCCCGGCAGGGCCAGGGGGATCAGCCCCAGCATTTT.

The chain combines TRBV14 with TRBJ1-1; D gene unclear. CDR3 length: 13 residues. Germline V CDR1 and CDR2: SGHDN, FVKESK. V lost 2 bases and J 1 base, leaving 5 bases between the germline ends. The CDR3 nucleotides read TGTGCCAGCAGCCAAACTAAGAACACTGAAGCTTTCTTT. Translated, it gives CASSQTKNTEAFF.

The rearrangement uses TRBV9 and TRBJ1-2, with D unclear. Germline V lookup: CDR1 SGDLS, CDR2 YYNGEE. The germline V and J ends were trimmed by 0 bases and 6 bases, with 9 bases remaining between them. CDR3 length equals 13 residues. The CDR3 region has the DNA TGTGCCAGCAGCGTAGACGGGTTCGATGGCTACACCTTC. Its protein product is CASSVDGFDGYTF.